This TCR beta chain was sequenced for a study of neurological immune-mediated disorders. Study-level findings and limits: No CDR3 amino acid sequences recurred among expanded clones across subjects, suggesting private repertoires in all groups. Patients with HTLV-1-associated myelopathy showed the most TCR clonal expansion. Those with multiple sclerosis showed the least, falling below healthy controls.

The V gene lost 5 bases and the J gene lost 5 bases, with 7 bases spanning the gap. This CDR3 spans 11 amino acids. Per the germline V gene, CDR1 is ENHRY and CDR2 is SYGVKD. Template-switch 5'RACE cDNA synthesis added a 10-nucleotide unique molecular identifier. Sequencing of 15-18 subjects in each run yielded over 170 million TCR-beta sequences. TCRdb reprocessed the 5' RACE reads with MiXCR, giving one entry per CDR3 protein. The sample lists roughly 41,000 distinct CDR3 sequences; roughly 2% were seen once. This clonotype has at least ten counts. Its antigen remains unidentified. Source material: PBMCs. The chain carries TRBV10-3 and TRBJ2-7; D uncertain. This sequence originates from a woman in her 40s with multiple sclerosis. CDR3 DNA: TGTGCCATCAGTAGTCAGGACGAGCAGTACTTC. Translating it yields CAISSQDEQYF.